Sequencing of this T cell receptor (beta chain) was carried out in a study of T cell repertoires in cytomegalovirus infection. On the study more broadly: An indication of both CMV infection and matching HLA type came from public TCR beta signatures. Study observations and caveats: In two of eight donors, the top clonotype was HLA-C-restricted CMV-specific.

Germline assignment: CDR1 SEHNR and CDR2 FQNEAQ (reference sequence). Losses at the gene ends were 1 base for V and 0 bases for J; bases not matched to a gene: 5. The CDR3 consists of 16 residues. This clonotype was observed at least ten times. The antigen is unknown. TCRdb used MiXCR to reprocess the reads, holding one entry per CDR3 protein. The data hold fewer than 550,000 distinct CDR3 sequences, with 16% observed a single time. Sequences were obtained from CD8+ T cells from PBMCs. This clonotype was obtained from a human donor in good health (CMV status not recorded). Some clones in this sample may be carry-over from other donors' samples. This chain connects TRBV7-9 to TRBJ2-7, with 8 bases aligning to TRBD2. The CDR3 bases are TGTGCCAGCAGCTTAGAAGCGGGGGCAAGCTCCTACGAGCAGTACTTC. Protein sequence: CASSLEAGASSYEQYF. Full variable domain (missing parts from reference TRBV7-9 and TRBJ2-7): DTGVSQNPRHKITKRGQNVTFRCDPISEHNRLYWYRQTLGQGPEFLTYFQNEAQLEKSRLLSDRFSAERPKGSFSTLEIQRTEQGDSAMYLCASSLEAGASSYEQYFGPGTRLTVT.